This is a list of T cell receptor beta chains from one sample in a study of CD8 T cells in ankylosing spondylitis. TCRdb called the 5' RACE reads again in MiXCR, with one record for every CDR3 protein. Among 220,000 or so distinct CDR3 sequences listed, about 18% were seen once. Sequenced material: blood, either unsorted or a sorted T cell fraction (not recorded which). These receptors came from a male donor with ankylosing spondylitis. Each CDR3 is given with its conserved first and last residue. The order of the fields is J gene, clone size, V gene, D gene, CDR3 protein, CDR3 DNA. D genes are given only for firm matches. Some rows mark clone size as missing; the rest say once, few, many or name a class of expanded clone.

TRBJ1-2,.,TRBV7-3,.,CASSPGQLGTGYTF,TGTGCCAGCAGCCCGGGGCAGTTGGGTACAGGCTACACCTTC
TRBJ2-7,many,TRBV5-1,TRBD2,CASSFSGELEQYF,TGCGCCAGCAGCTTTAGCGGGGAGCTTGAGCAGTACTTC
TRBJ1-2,few,TRBV12-3/TRBV12-4,.,CASSLALVGSNYGYTF,TGTGCCAGCAGTTTAGCGCTGGTGGGAAGTAACTATGGCTACACCTTC
TRBJ1-2,.,TRBV28,.,CASSLSTGPGDYGYTF,TGTGCCAGCAGTCTCTCGACCGGGCCCGGGGATTATGGCTACACCTTC
TRBJ2-1,.,TRBV5-6,TRBD2,CASSLTRTSGSSYNEQFF,TGTGCCAGCAGCTTGACCCGGACTAGCGGGAGCTCCTACAATGAGCAGTTCTTC
TRBJ2-7,once,TRBV5-4,.,CASSSDPTYEQYF,TGTGCCAGCAGCTCAGATCCCACTTACGAGCAGTACTTC
TRBJ2-2,.,TRBV4-2,.,CASSQGIRRQDSGELFF,TGTGCCAGCAGCCAAGGAATCCGGCGGCAGGATAGCGGGGAGCTGTTTTTT
TRBJ1-1,.,TRBV28,TRBD1,CASSPRLTGGITEAFF,TGTGCCAGCAGTCCGCGCTTGACAGGGGGTATCACTGAAGCTTTCTTT
TRBJ2-1,few,TRBV29-1,TRBD2,CSVEGGRAPYNEQFF,TGCAGCGTTGAAGGCGGGAGGGCCCCCTACAATGAGCAGTTCTTC
TRBJ1-1,.,TRBV29-1,.,CSVEGTTNTEAFF,TGCAGCGTTGAGGGGACAACGAACACTGAAGCTTTCTTT
TRBJ2-5,few,TRBV25-1,.,CASEGLEETQYF,TGTGCCAGCGAGGGACTTGAAGAGACCCAGTACTTC
TRBJ2-1,few,TRBV7-2,.,CASSLGGVGNEQFF,TGTGCCAGCAGCCTAGGTGGAGTCGGCAATGAGCAGTTCTTC
TRBJ2-1,few,TRBV5-4,TRBD1,CASSWADRGVYNEQFF,TGTGCCAGCAGCTGGGCAGACAGGGGTGTTTACAATGAGCAGTTCTTC
TRBJ1-2,few,TRBV29-1,TRBD1,CSVERTGAYGYTF,TGCAGCGTTGAACGGACAGGGGCCTATGGCTACACCTTC
TRBJ1-1,many,TRBV5-1,.,CASSFGDWTEAFF,TGCGCCAGCAGCTTTGGGGATTGGACTGAAGCTTTCTTT
TRBJ1-4,.,TRBV30,.,CAWSDLDRLNEKLFF,TGTGCCTGGAGTGACCTCGACAGGTTAAATGAAAAACTGTTTTTT
TRBJ1-1,few,TRBV14,.,CASSQEAGFMNTEAFF,TGTGCCAGCAGCCAAGAGGCAGGATTCATGAACACTGAAGCTTTCTTT
TRBJ2-2,many,TRBV12-3/TRBV12-4,.,CASSWLAGELFF,TGTGCCAGCAGTTGGTTAGCCGGGGAGCTGTTTTTT
TRBJ2-7,.,TRBV7-2,.,CASSLDDTKAYEQYF,TGTGCCAGCAGCTTAGACGACACCAAAGCCTACGAGCAGTACTTC
TRBJ2-3,many,TRBV6-4,TRBD2,CASSRTSEVDTQYF,TGTGCCAGCAGTAGGACTAGCGAAGTAGATACGCAGTATTTT
TRBJ2-7,.,TRBV7-9,.,CASSLNTFYEQYF,TGTGCCAGCAGCTTGAACACGTTCTACGAGCAGTACTTC
TRBJ2-5,.,TRBV7-9,.,CASSFGPKETQYF,TGTGCCAGCAGCTTTGGACCCAAAGAGACCCAGTACTTC
TRBJ2-1,many,TRBV12-3/TRBV12-4,.,CASSPPPGDEQFF,TGTGCCAGCAGTCCCCCCCCCGGGGATGAGCAGTTCTTC
TRBJ2-7,.,TRBV20-1,.,CSARDPGRYSYEQYF,TGCAGTGCTAGAGATCCGGGACGATACTCCTACGAGCAGTACTTC
TRBJ1-6,few,TRBV4-1,TRBD1,CASSQFLDREISYNSPLHF,TGCGCCAGCAGCCAATTCCTTGACAGGGAAATCTCCTATAATTCACCCCTCCACTTT
TRBJ2-5,.,TRBV4-3,.,CASSQDLLTVGETQYF,TGCGCCAGCAGCCAAGATCTCCTGACAGTTGGGGAGACCCAGTACTTC
TRBJ2-1,.,TRBV27,.,CASSLTAGAPYNEQFF,TGTGCCAGCAGTTTAACGGCAGGTGCCCCCTACAATGAGCAGTTCTTC
TRBJ2-7,.,TRBV4-1,.,CASSQGLDTRYEQYF,TGCGCCAGCAGCCAAGGCTTGGACACTCGGTACGAGCAGTACTTC
TRBJ2-7,many,TRBV29-1,TRBD2,CSARLAGEYEQYF,TGCAGCGCCCGACTAGCGGGAGAATACGAGCAGTACTTC
TRBJ1-6,few,TRBV7-3,.,CASSLWDGSPLHF,TGTGCCAGCAGCTTGTGGGACGGTTCACCCCTCCACTTT
TRBJ2-7,.,TRBV6-5,.,CASSYSMGTRPYEQYF,TGTGCCAGCAGTTACTCGATGGGCACGAGACCCTACGAGCAGTACTTC
TRBJ2-3,few,TRBV7-2,.,CASRNGGGSDTQYF,TGTGCCAGCCGTAATGGGGGAGGATCAGATACGCAGTATTTT
TRBJ2-7,.,TRBV29-1,.,CSVEVGWPSESYEQYF,TGCAGCGTTGAAGTCGGCTGGCCCAGCGAATCCTACGAGCAGTACTTC
TRBJ2-1,.,TRBV4-1,.,CASSQDREDYNEQFF,TGCGCCAGCAGCCAAGACAGGGAAGACTACAATGAGCAGTTCTTC
TRBJ1-4,.,TRBV19,.,CASSMGALNNEKLFF,TGTGCCAGTAGTATGGGTGCTCTGAATAATGAAAAACTGTTTTTT
TRBJ1-1,few,TRBV12-3/TRBV12-4,.,CASSPSFDRVRGTFF,TGTGCCAGCAGTCCCTCCTTCGACAGAGTAAGAGGGACTTTCTTT
TRBJ2-3,few,TRBV4-1,TRBD1,CASSETGTEADTQYF,TGCGCCAGCAGCGAGACAGGGACCGAGGCAGATACGCAGTATTTT
TRBJ1-1,.,TRBV6-5,.,CASSYSSFGEGNTEAFF,TGTGCCAGCAGTTACTCGTCTTTTGGCGAGGGGAACACTGAAGCTTTCTTT
TRBJ1-4,few,TRBV12-3/TRBV12-4,TRBD1,CASSRTGLGEKLFF,TGTGCCAGCAGTAGGACAGGGCTGGGTGAAAAACTGTTTTTT
TRBJ1-2,.,TRBV11-1,TRBD1,CASSSPDRGGYTF,TGTGCCAGCAGCTCGCCAGACAGGGGTGGCTACACCTTC
TRBJ2-7,few,TRBV27,.,CASSFGQGTYEQYF,TGTGCCAGCAGTTTTGGGCAGGGGACCTACGAGCAGTACTTC
TRBJ2-3,many,TRBV7-8,.,CASSFLGGVDPDTQYF,TGTGCCAGCAGCTTTCTGGGCGGGGTGGATCCAGATACGCAGTATTTT
TRBJ1-5,.,TRBV7-6,.,CASSLVGGPDQPQHF,TGTGCCAGCAGCTTAGTGGGGGGTCCGGATCAGCCCCAGCATTTT
TRBJ2-7,once,TRBV7-2,.,CASSGPWLALDEQYF,TGTGCCAGCAGCGGCCCTTGGCTAGCGCTCGACGAGCAGTACTTC
TRBJ1-2,many,TRBV20-1,.,CSALGDNLDPTNYGYTF,TGCAGTGCTCTCGGGGACAACCTAGACCCCACTAACTATGGCTACACCTTC
TRBJ2-3,many,TRBV9,.,CASSVGGYGTDTQYF,TGTGCCAGCAGCGTAGGGGGGTACGGGACAGATACGCAGTATTTT
TRBJ2-3,many,TRBV3-1,.,CASSPPTRSDTQYF,TGTGCCAGCAGCCCCCCGACTAGATCGGATACGCAGTATTTT
TRBJ2-1,few,TRBV24-1,.,CATSDFAGSSYNEQFF,TGTGCCACCAGTGATTTTGCGGGTAGCTCCTACAATGAGCAGTTCTTC
TRBJ2-3,.,TRBV13,.,CASSKEPSPSTDTQYF,TGTGCCAGCAGCAAGGAACCTAGCCCTAGCACAGATACGCAGTATTTT
TRBJ2-5,.,TRBV7-9,TRBD1,CASSLATGGMGETQYF,TGTGCCAGCAGCTTAGCGACAGGGGGCATGGGAGAGACCCAGTACTTC
TRBJ2-5,few,TRBV29-1,.,CSVERDRAGYQETQYF,TGCAGCGTTGAAAGAGATAGGGCAGGATACCAAGAGACCCAGTACTTC
TRBJ1-1,.,TRBV3-1,.,CASSQEGVANTEAFF,TGTGCCAGCAGCCAAGAAGGGGTTGCGAACACTGAAGCTTTCTTT
TRBJ1-1,.,TRBV11-1,.,CASSSHAQFAGRETEAFF,TGTGCCAGCAGCTCCCACGCACAATTCGCAGGAAGGGAGACTGAAGCTTTCTTT
TRBJ2-7,many,TRBV12-3/TRBV12-4,TRBD2,CASGRLAGSYEQYF,TGTGCCAGCGGGCGACTAGCGGGTTCCTACGAGCAGTACTTC
TRBJ1-2,many,TRBV12-3/TRBV12-4,.,CASSLKTDYGYTF,TGTGCCAGCAGTTTAAAGACTGACTACGGCTACACCTTC
TRBJ2-1,many,TRBV27,TRBD2,CASSSGLADNEQFF,TGTGCCAGCAGTTCGGGACTAGCAGACAATGAGCAGTTCTTC
TRBJ1-1,.,TRBV20-1,.,CSARDLGGGMNTEAFF,TGCAGTGCTAGAGATCTCGGCGGGGGGATGAACACTGAAGCTTTCTTT
TRBJ1-2,.,TRBV14,TRBD1,CASSQDLYGTDFYGYTF,TGTGCCAGCAGCCAAGATCTCTACGGGACAGACTTTTATGGCTACACCTTC
TRBJ2-3,.,TRBV19,TRBD1,CASSMTGKMADTQYF,TGTGCCAGTAGTATGACAGGGAAGATGGCAGATACGCAGTATTTT
TRBJ1-4,few,TRBV4-3,.,CASSQDVGLVPNEKLFF,TGCGCCAGCAGCCAAGATGTCGGCCTCGTACCTAATGAAAAACTGTTTTTT